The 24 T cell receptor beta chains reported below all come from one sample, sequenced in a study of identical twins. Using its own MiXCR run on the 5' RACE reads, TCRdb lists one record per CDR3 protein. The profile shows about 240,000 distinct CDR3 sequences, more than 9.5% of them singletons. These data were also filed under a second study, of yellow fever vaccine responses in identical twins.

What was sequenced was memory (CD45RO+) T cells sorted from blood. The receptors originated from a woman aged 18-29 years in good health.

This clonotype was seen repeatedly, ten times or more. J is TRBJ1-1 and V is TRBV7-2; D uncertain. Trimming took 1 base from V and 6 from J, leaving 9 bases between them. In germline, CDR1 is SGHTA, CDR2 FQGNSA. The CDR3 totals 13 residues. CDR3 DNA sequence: TGTGCCAGCAGCTTAGGAGAACGGGCTGAAGCTTTCTTT. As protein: CASSLGERAEAFF.

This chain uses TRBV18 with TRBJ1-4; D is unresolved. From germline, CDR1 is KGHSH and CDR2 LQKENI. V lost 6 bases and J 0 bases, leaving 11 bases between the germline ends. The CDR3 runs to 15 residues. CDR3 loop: CASSRGISTNEKLFF. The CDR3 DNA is TGTGCCAGCTCCCGAGGGATTTCAACTAATGAAAAACTGTTTTTT. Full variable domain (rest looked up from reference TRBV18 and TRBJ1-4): NAGVMQNPRHLVRRRGQEARLRCSPMKGHSHVYWYRQLPEEGLKFMVYLQKENIIDESGMPKERFSAEFPKEGPSILRIQQVVRGDSAAYFCASSRGISTNEKLFFGSGTQLSVL.

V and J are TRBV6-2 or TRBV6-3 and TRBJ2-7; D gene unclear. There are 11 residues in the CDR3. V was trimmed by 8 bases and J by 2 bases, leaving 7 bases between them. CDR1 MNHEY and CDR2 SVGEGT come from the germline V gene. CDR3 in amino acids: CASSQPYEQYF. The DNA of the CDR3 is TGTGCCAGCTCTCAACCCTACGAGCAGTACTTC.

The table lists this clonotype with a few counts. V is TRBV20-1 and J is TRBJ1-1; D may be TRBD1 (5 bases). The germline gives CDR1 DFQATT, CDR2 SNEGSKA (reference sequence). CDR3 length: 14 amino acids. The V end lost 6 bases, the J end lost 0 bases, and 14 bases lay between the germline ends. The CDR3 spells CSANPQTVNTEAFF. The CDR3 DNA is TGCAGTGCCAACCCCCAGACAGTGAACACTGAAGCTTTCTTT.

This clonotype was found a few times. The CDR3 nucleotides read TGCAGTGCAGGGACTAGCGGGGGGGCCGGCGAGCAGTACTTC. Amino acid sequence: CSAGTSGGAGEQYF. The V call is TRBV20-1, the J call TRBJ2-7, with 16 bases lining up with TRBD2. The V gene's germline CDR1 is DFQATT and CDR2 SNEGSKA (reference sequence). The CDR3 has 14 residues. The V gene end was trimmed by 6 bases and the J gene end by 6 bases; junction bases not matched to a gene: 5.

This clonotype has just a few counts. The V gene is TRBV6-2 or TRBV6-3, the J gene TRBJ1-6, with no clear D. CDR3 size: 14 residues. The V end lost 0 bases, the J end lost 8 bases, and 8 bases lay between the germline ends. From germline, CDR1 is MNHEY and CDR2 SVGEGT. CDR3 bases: TGTGCCAGCAGTTACTCTCCGGGGTATTCACCCCTCCACTTT. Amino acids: CASSYSPGYSPLHF.

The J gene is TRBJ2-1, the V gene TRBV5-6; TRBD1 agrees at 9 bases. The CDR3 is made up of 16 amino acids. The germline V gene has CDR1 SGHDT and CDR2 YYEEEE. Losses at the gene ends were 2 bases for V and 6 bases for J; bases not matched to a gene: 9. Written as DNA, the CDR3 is TGTGCCAGCAGCTTAAAGGGGGGACAGGGATTCAATGAGCAGTTCTTC. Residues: CASSLKGGQGFNEQFF.

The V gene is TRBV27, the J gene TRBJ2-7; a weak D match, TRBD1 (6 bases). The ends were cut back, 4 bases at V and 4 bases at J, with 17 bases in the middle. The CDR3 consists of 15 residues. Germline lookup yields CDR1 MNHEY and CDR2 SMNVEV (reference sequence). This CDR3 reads CASSSWQATGYEQYF. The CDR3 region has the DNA TGTGCCAGCAGTTCATGGCAGGCCACAGGGTACGAGCAGTACTTC.

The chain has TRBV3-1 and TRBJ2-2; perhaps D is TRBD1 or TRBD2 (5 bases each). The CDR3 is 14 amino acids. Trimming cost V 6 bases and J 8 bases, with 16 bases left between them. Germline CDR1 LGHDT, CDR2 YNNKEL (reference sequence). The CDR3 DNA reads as TGTGCCAGCAGTCGGGGACCCTCCGAGGGGGAGCTGTTTTTT. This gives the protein CASSRGPSEGELFF.

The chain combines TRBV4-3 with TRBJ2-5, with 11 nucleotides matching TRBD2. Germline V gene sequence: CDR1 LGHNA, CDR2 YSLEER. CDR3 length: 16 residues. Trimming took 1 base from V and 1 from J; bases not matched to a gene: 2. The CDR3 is CASSQGLAGPQETQYF. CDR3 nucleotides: TGCGCCAGCAGCCAAGGACTAGCGGGACCCCAAGAGACCCAGTACTTC.

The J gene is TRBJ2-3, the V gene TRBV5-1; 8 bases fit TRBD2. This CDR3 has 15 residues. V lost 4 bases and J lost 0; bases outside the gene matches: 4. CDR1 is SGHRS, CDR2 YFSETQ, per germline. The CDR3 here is CASSNSGSSTDTQYF. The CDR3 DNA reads TGCGCCAGCAGCAACAGCGGGAGTAGCACAGATACGCAGTATTTT.

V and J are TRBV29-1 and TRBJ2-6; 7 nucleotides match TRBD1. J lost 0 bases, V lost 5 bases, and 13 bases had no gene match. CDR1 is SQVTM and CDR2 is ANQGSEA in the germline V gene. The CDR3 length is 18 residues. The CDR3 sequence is CSVRGQEESLSGANVLTF. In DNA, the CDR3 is TGCAGCGTTAGAGGACAGGAGGAATCCCTCTCTGGGGCCAACGTCCTGACTTTC.

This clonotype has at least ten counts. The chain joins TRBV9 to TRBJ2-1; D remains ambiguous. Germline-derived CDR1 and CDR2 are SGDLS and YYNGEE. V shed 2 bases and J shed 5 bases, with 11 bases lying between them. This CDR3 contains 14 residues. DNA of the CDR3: TGTGCCAGCAGCGTGGCAGGATCAAACAATGAGCAGTTCTTC. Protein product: CASSVAGSNNEQFF.

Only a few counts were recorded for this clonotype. CDR3 coding DNA: TGCAGTGGTAGGAGGAGCTCCTACGAGCAGTACTTC. It specifies CSGRRSSYEQYF. The chain links TRBV20-1 to TRBJ2-7; D may be TRBD2 (5 bases). Trimming shortened V by 7 bases and J by 0 bases, and 10 bases separated the two germline ends. Germline V gene sequence: CDR1 DFQATT, CDR2 SNEGSKA (reference sequence). The CDR3 runs 12 residues.

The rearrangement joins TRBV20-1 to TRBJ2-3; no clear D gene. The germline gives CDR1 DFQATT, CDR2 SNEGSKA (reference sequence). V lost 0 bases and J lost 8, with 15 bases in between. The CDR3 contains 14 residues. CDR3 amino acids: CSAREEGVPGTQYF. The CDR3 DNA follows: TGCAGTGCTAGAGAGGAAGGAGTCCCGGGTACGCAGTATTTT.

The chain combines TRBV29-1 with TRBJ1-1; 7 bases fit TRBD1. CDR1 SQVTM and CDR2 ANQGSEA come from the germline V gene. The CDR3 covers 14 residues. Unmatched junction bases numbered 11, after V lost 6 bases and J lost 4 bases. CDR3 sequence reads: CSVPQGSVGTEAFF. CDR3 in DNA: TGCAGCGTGCCACAGGGGTCGGTCGGCACTGAAGCTTTCTTT.

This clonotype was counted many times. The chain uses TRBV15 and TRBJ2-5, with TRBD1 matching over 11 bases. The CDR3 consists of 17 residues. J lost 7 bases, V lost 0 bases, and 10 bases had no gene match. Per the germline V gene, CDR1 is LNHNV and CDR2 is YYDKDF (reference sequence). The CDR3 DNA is TGTGCCACCAGCAGAGATCTAGGAGGGACAGGGGGTGGGACCCAGTACTTC. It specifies CATSRDLGGTGGGTQYF.

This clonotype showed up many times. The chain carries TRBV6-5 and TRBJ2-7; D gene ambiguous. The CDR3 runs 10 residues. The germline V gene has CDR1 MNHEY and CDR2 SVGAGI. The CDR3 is CVTNRNEQYF. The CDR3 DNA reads TGTGTCACAAATCGGAACGAGCAGTACTTC.

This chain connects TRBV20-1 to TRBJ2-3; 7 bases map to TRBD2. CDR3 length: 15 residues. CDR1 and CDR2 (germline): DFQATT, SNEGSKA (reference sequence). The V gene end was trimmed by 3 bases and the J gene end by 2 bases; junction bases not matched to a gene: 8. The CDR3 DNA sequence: TGCAGTGCTAGGCCTGGGCGGGGGTACACAGATACGCAGTATTTT. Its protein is CSARPGRGYTDTQYF.

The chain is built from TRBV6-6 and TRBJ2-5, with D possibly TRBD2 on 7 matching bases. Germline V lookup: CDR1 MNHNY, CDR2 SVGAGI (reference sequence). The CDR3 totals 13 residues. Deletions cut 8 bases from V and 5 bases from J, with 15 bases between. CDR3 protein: CASGGGEAETQYF. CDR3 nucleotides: TGTGCCAGCGGAGGGGGGGAGGCCGAGACCCAGTACTTC.

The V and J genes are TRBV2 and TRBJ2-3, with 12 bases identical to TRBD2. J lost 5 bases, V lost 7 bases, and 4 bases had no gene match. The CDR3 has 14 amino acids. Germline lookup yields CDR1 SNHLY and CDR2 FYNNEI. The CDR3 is CASTLAGGQDTQYF. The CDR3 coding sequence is TGTGCCAGCACTCTAGCGGGGGGGCAAGATACGCAGTATTTT. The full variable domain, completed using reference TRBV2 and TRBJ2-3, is EPEVTQTPSHQVTQMGQEVILRCVPISNHLYFYWYRQILGQKVEFLVSFYNNEISEKSEIFDDQFSVERPDGSNFTLKIRSTKLEDSAMYFCASTLAGGQDTQYFGPGTRLTVL.

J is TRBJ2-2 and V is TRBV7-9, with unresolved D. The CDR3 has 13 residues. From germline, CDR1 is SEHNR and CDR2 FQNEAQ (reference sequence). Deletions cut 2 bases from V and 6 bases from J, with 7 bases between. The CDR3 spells CASSLRIPGELFF. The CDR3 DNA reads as TGTGCCAGCAGCTTACGTATCCCCGGGGAGCTGTTTTTT. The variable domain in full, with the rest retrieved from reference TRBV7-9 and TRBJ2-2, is DTGVSQNPRHKITKRGQNVTFRCDPISEHNRLYWYRQTLGQGPEFLTYFQNEAQLEKSRLLSDRFSAERPKGSFSTLEIQRTEQGDSAMYLCASSLRIPGELFFGEGSRLTVL.

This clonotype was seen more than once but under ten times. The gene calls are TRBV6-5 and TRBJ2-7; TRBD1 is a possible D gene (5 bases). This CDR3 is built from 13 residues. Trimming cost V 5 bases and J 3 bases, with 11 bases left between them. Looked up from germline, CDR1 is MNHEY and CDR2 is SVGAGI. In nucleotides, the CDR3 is TGTGCCAGCAGTCCTCGACAGAGCTACGAGCAGTACTTC. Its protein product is CASSPRQSYEQYF.

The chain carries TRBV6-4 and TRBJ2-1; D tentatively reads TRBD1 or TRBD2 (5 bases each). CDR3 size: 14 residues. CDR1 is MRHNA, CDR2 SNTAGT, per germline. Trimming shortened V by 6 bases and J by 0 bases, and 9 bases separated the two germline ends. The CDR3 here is CASSRDHSYNEQFF. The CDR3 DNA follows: TGTGCCAGCAGCAGGGACCACTCCTACAATGAGCAGTTCTTC.